The 25 T cell receptor beta chains below were found in one sample sequenced in a study of T cells in localized non-small cell lung cancer. Assay used: immunoSEQ multiplex PCR; TCRdb lists only in-frame clones, some missing. The sample yields roughly 25,000 clones, around 90% seen once. The sequences come from peripheral blood, collected before any cancer treatment. These receptors all come from a man between 35 and 75 years old with stage III squamous cell lung carcinoma.

This CDR3 reads CASSPDGGTDTQYF. The CDR3 DNA is TGTGCCAGCAGCCCGGACGGAGGCACAGATACGCAGTATTTT. The gene calls are TRBV5-6 and TRBJ2-3; D is uncertain. This CDR3 is built from 14 residues. Germline CDR1 is SGHDT and CDR2 is YYEEEE. The V end lost 4 bases, the J end lost 1 base, and 10 bases lay between the germline ends.

The chain joins TRBV9 to TRBJ2-2; 7 bases line up with TRBD1. CDR1 is SGDLS, CDR2 YYNGEE, per germline. This CDR3 comprises 15 residues. Trimming cost V 4 bases and J 3 bases; bases outside gene matches: 6. CDR3 nucleotides: TGTGCCAGCAGCCGTCGACAGGGAGACACCGGGGAGCTGTTTTTT. Translation: CASSRRQGDTGELFF.

J is TRBJ2-2 and V is TRBV2; 7 nucleotides agree with TRBD1. The ends lost 8 bases at V and 2 bases at J; junction bases unmatched: 8. In germline, CDR1 is SNHLY, CDR2 FYNNEI. This CDR3 contains 15 residues. CDR3 DNA: TGTGCCAGCCGATCACAGGGGCTTAACACCGGGGAGCTGTTTTTT. Protein: CASRSQGLNTGELFF.

V is TRBV27 and J is TRBJ2-2; D might be TRBD1 (6 bases). CDR3 length: 13 residues. Germline assignment: CDR1 MNHEY and CDR2 SMNVEV (reference sequence). Trimming pared 5 bases from V and 6 bases from J, leaving 10 bases between. CDR3 loop: CASSPQGPGELFF. For the CDR3, the DNA is TGTGCCAGCAGTCCACAGGGTCCCGGGGAGCTGTTTTTT.

The V call is TRBV28, the J call TRBJ2-1, with D possibly matching TRBD2 (6 bases). The CDR3 totals 16 residues. Trimming removed 6 bases at V and 0 bases at J, with 15 bases between. CDR1 is MDHEN and CDR2 is SYDVKM in the germline V gene. The CDR3, as DNA: TGTGCCAGCAGCTCCCTCGGGACTTACTCCTACAATGAGCAGTTCTTC. Translation gives CASSSLGTYSYNEQFF.

The rearrangement joins TRBV10-3 to TRBJ1-1; possibly TRBD1 for D (5 bases). CDR3 length: 13 amino acids. V shed 5 bases and J shed 1 base, with 8 bases lying between them. In germline, CDR1 is ENHRY, CDR2 SYGVKD. The CDR3 here is CAISMTANTEAFF. CDR3 DNA sequence: TGTGCCATCAGTATGACAGCGAACACTGAAGCTTTCTTT.

The chain joins TRBV28 to TRBJ1-2; D is undetermined. This CDR3 contains 14 residues. Trimming shortened V by 4 bases and J by 7 bases, and 16 bases separated the two germline ends. Germline CDR1 and CDR2: MDHEN and SYDVKM. CDR3: CASSSLGYGSGYTF. The CDR3 DNA reads TGTGCCAGCAGTTCGCTGGGATATGGGAGTGGCTACACCTTC.

This clone was recorded only once. This sequence joins TRBV27 and TRBJ2-7, with 8 bases lining up with TRBD2. There are 15 residues in the CDR3. Germline V gene data show CDR1 as MNHEY and CDR2 as SMNVEV (reference sequence). V was clipped by 5 bases and J by 3 bases; unmatched bases: 9. The CDR3 here is CASSPRVAGYYEQYF. In DNA, the CDR3 is TGTGCCAGCAGTCCCCGGGTAGCGGGATACTACGAGCAGTACTTC.

The genes are TRBV5-6 and TRBJ1-2; 9 bases agree with TRBD1. This CDR3 is 16 amino acids long. The V and J ends lost 4 bases and 4 bases, in that order; junction bases with no gene match: 11. Germline CDR1 SGHDT, CDR2 YYEEEE. CDR3 amino acids: CASSRARQGVIYGYTF. Here the CDR3 DNA reads TGTGCCAGCAGCCGGGCCAGACAGGGGGTGATCTATGGCTACACCTTC.

This clone has just one count. V and J are TRBV5-4 and TRBJ1-1; D is unclear. V dropped 9 bases and J dropped 0 bases, with 9 bases sitting between them. Looked up from germline, CDR1 is SGHNT and CDR2 is YYREEE (reference sequence). The CDR3 loop spans 12 amino acids. CDR3 bases: TGTGCCACAGGACGGGTGAACACTGAAGCTTTCTTT. Residues: CATGRVNTEAFF. Full variable domain (outside the CDR3, taken from reference TRBV5-4 and TRBJ1-1): ETGVTQSPTHLIKTRGQQVTLRCSSQSGHNTVSWYQQALGQGPQFIFQYYREEENGRGNFPPRFSGLQFPNYSSELNVNALELDDSALYLCATGRVNTEAFFGQGTRLTVV.

V gene TRBV19 combines with J gene TRBJ2-2; a weak D match, TRBD2 (6 bases). CDR3 length: 16 residues. V lost 2 bases to trimming and J lost 5 bases, with 15 bases between them. Looked up from germline, CDR1 is LNHDA and CDR2 is SQIVND (reference sequence). CDR3 loop: CASSIPGRRVTGELFF. The CDR3 bases are TGTGCCAGTAGTATACCCGGGAGAAGGGTTACCGGGGAGCTGTTTTTT.

The chain is built from TRBV27 and TRBJ2-1, with D unclear. Trimming removed 3 bases from V and 8 bases from J, with 11 bases in between. Germline CDR1 MNHEY, CDR2 SMNVEV (reference sequence). This CDR3 is built from 13 residues. The CDR3 nucleotides are TGTGCCAGCAGTTTTGGCCGTGGATATGAGCAGTTCTTC. It encodes CASSFGRGYEQFF.

This chain connects TRBV7-9 to TRBJ1-1; D unclear. Germline V gives CDR1 SEHNR, CDR2 FQNEAQ (reference sequence). Between the trimmed V and J ends, which lost 5 bases and 0 bases, there was a span of 10 bases. The CDR3 contains 14 residues. The CDR3 reads CASSAGNMNTEAFF. The CDR3 DNA reads as TGTGCCAGCAGCGCGGGGAACATGAACACTGAAGCTTTCTTT. Full variable domain (remainder filled in from reference TRBV7-9 and TRBJ1-1): DTGVSQNPRHKITKRGQNVTFRCDPISEHNRLYWYRQTLGQGPEFLTYFQNEAQLEKSRLLSDRFSAERPKGSFSTLEIQRTEQGDSAMYLCASSAGNMNTEAFFGQGTRLTVV.

The rearrangement uses TRBV6-6 and TRBJ2-5, with D uncertain. The CDR3 has 11 amino acids. Per germline, CDR1 MNHNY and CDR2 SVGAGI (reference sequence). V was trimmed by 7 bases and J by 5 bases, leaving 8 bases between them. The DNA of the CDR3 is TGTGCCAGCACAGACTTGGAGACCCAGTACTTC. Its translation is CASTDLETQYF.

This rearrangement joins TRBV4-2 to TRBJ1-4; D is unclear. V lost 0 bases to trimming and J lost 2 bases, with 7 bases between them. CDR1 and CDR2 (germline): LGHNA, YNFKEQ. This CDR3 region has 15 residues. This CDR3 reads CASSQDLGTNEKLFF. The CDR3, as DNA: TGTGCCAGCAGCCAAGATTTAGGGACTAATGAAAAACTGTTTTTT.

V is TRBV30 and J is TRBJ2-5; TRBD2 matches 9 bases. CDR1 and CDR2 (germline): GTSNPN, SVGIG (reference sequence). Trimming removed 6 bases from V and 1 base from J; junction bases left unmatched: 6. The length of the CDR3 is 14 residues. CDR3 in DNA: TGTGCCTGTAATCCGACTAGCGGCCAAGAGACCCAGTACTTC. Protein: CACNPTSGQETQYF.

The chain's CDR3 is CASSSGQNTEAFF. As DNA, the CDR3 is TGTGCCAGCAGCTCGGGACAGAACACTGAAGCTTTCTTT. This sequence joins TRBV11-2 and TRBJ1-1; a weak D match, TRBD1 (6 bases). This CDR3 contains 13 residues. V was pared by 4 bases and J by 1 base, with 7 bases between. Germline CDR1 and CDR2: SGHAT and FQNNGV. The full variable domain, with the rest looked up from reference TRBV11-2 and TRBJ1-1, is EAGVAQSPRYKIIEKRQSVAFWCNPISGHATLYWYQQILGQGPKLLIQFQNNGVVDDSQLPKDRFSAERLKGVDSTLKIQPAKLEDSAVYLCASSSGQNTEAFFGQGTRLTVV.

V usage is TRBV29-1 and J usage is TRBJ2-1; 10 bases fit TRBD2. CDR1 and CDR2 (germline): SQVTM, ANQGSEA. This CDR3 region has 17 residues. V trimming: 4 bases; J trimming: 0 bases; junction bases outside the gene matches: 9. The CDR3 sequence: CSVGGLAGVSSYNEQFF. In DNA, the CDR3 is TGCAGCGTTGGGGGGCTAGCGGGGGTCAGCTCCTACAATGAGCAGTTCTTC.

This clone showed up just a few times. CDR3 residues: CASSAQGLNQPQHF. The CDR3, as DNA: TGTGCCAGCAGCGCTCAAGGGCTCAATCAGCCCCAGCATTTT. The chain joins TRBV7-2 to TRBJ1-5; no firm D call. The germline gives CDR1 SGHTA, CDR2 FQGNSA. This CDR3 is built from 14 residues. V lost 5 bases and J lost 3, with 11 bases in between.

The genes are TRBV28 and TRBJ1-2, with TRBD1 as a possible D gene (6 bases). V lost 3 bases and J lost 7, with 18 bases in between. This CDR3 contains 15 residues. Per germline, CDR1 MDHEN and CDR2 SYDVKM. CDR3 coding DNA: TGTGCCAGCAGTTTTCAGATCGGCAGGGACATTGGCTACACCTTC. Encoded protein: CASSFQIGRDIGYTF.

The chain employs TRBV5-1 and TRBJ1-1, with a possible D match to TRBD1 (5 bases). The CDR3 contains 14 residues. Germline V lookup: CDR1 SGHRS, CDR2 YFSETQ. Trimming took 5 bases from V and 1 from J, leaving 12 bases between them. The CDR3 loop reads CASRPGHSNTEAFF. The CDR3 nucleotides read TGCGCCAGCAGGCCAGGACATTCGAACACTGAAGCTTTCTTT. The entire variable domain, with the rest obtained from reference TRBV5-1 and TRBJ1-1, is as follows: KAGVTQTPRYLIKTRGQQVTLSCSPISGHRSVSWYQQTPGQGLQFLFEYFSETQRNKGNFPGRFSGRQFSNSRSEMNVSTLELGDSALYLCASRPGHSNTEAFFGQGTRLTVV.

This clone has a single count. The rearrangement joins TRBV28 to TRBJ2-2; tentatively, D is TRBD1 (5 bases). CDR1 and CDR2 (germline): MDHEN, SYDVKM. Trimming took 6 bases from V and 1 from J, leaving 9 bases between them. The CDR3 extends over 14 amino acids. CDR3 DNA: TGTGCCAGCAGCCTTACAGGGAACACCGGGGAGCTGTTTTTT. Translated, it gives CASSLTGNTGELFF. Variable domain in full (rest from reference TRBV28 and TRBJ2-2): DVKVTQSSRYLVKRTGEKVFLECVQDMDHENMFWYRQDPGLGLRLIYFSYDVKMKEKGDIPEGYSVSREKKERFSLILESASTNQTSMYLCASSLTGNTGELFFGEGSRLTVL.

V is TRBV18 and J is TRBJ2-5, with 7 bases aligning to TRBD1. This CDR3 is built from 13 residues. V was clipped by 4 bases and J by 3 bases; unmatched bases: 2. CDR1 and CDR2 (germline): KGHSH, LQKENI. CDR3: CASSLGTEETQYF. DNA for the CDR3: TGTGCCAGCTCACTAGGGACAGAAGAGACCCAGTACTTC. The full variable domain, in which reference TRBV18 and TRBJ2-5 provide the parts outside the CDR3, is NAGVMQNPRHLVRRRGQEARLRCSPMKGHSHVYWYRQLPEEGLKFMVYLQKENIIDESGMPKERFSAEFPKEGPSILRIQQVVRGDSAAYFCASSLGTEETQYFGPGTRLLVL.

J is TRBJ2-5 and V is TRBV6-6; D unclear. The CDR3 runs to 14 residues. The V end was cut by 0 bases, the J end by 2 bases, with 7 bases between. Germline V gene data show CDR1 as MNHNY and CDR2 as SVGAGI (reference sequence). CDR3 amino acids: CASSYSQIQETQYF. CDR3 nucleotides: TGTGCCAGCAGTTACTCGCAGATTCAAGAGACCCAGTACTTC.

The chain combines TRBV19 with TRBJ1-2, with no clear D. There are 15 residues in the CDR3. Germline CDR1 LNHDA, CDR2 SQIVND (reference sequence). Deletions cut 3 bases from V and 3 bases from J, with 14 bases between. The CDR3 DNA sequence: TGTGCCAGTAGTATGGAACCCCCAGCGGACTATGGCTACACCTTC. This encodes CASSMEPPADYGYTF.